A selection of T cell receptor beta chains follows, all from one sample in a study of shared clonotypes between healthy human individuals. Profiling relied on immunoSEQ multiplex PCR, and the TCRdb table lists in-frame clones only, not all of them. The data contain about 490,000 clones, around 79% of them singletons. The sequencing sample was made of PBMCs. The receptors stem from a woman between 40 and 50 years old in good health. Some clones in this sample may be carry-over from other donors' samples. Each CDR3 is given with its conserved first and last residue.

j_call,v_call,cdr3_aa
TRBJ2-3,TRBV7-2,CASSLAHHRTDTQYF
TRBJ1-3,TRBV5-6,CASSLQAVAWDTIYF
TRBJ2-1,TRBV10-3,CATAPRTGTYNEQFF
TRBJ1-4,TRBV5-6,CASSLHIGINEKLFF
TRBJ2-3,TRBV18,CASSPRGWTDTQYF
TRBJ1-1,TRBV6-1,CASRATGRDTEAFF
TRBJ2-1,TRBV7-2,CASSPMVREWTNEQFF
TRBJ2-1,TRBV5-1,CASSPGRLAGTNEQFF
TRBJ2-7,TRBV7-3,CASSLGAGGTYEQYF
TRBJ2-2,TRBV11-2,CASSLSRAGTGELFF
TRBJ2-1,TRBV30,CAWSVLAGNHNEQFF
TRBJ2-3,TRBV29-1,CSVEGGRWAGRDTQYF
TRBJ1-1,TRBV4-2,CASSPGGGESEAFF
TRBJ1-1,TRBV30,CAWTRTGHTEAFF
TRBJ2-7,TRBV28,CASSFGGHEQYF
TRBJ2-3,TRBV7-2,CASSLVGASSTDTQYF
TRBJ1-4,TRBV27,CASSLDRHVTNEKLFF
TRBJ1-2,TRBV2,CASSGDNQDYGYTF
TRBJ2-7,TRBV29-1,CSVDLASGSPYEQYF
TRBJ2-3,TRBV5-1,CASSLAPTSGTDTQYF
TRBJ2-4,TRBV6-5,CAPRHPPLAKNIQYF
TRBJ2-7,TRBV5-1,CASSFSPGLGSYEQYF
TRBJ1-1,TRBV10-2,CASRGGGTEAFF
TRBJ1-3,TRBV5-5,CASSLDIGNTIYF
TRBJ2-1,TRBV15,CATSRDLDRTYNEQFF
TRBJ2-7,TRBV19,CASSFRGQPYEQYF